The 29 T cell receptor beta chains below all came from one sample that was sequenced in a study of CD4+ T cells in melanoma. The table came from immunoSEQ multiplex PCR; TCRdb's copy has only in-frame clones and leaves some out. This sample has about 50,000 clones, with roughly nine tenths found just once. What was sequenced was peripheral blood. These receptors all come from a human donor with melanoma.

The chain has TRBV9 and TRBJ2-5; 8 nucleotides align to TRBD1. The end of the DNA fits TRBJ2-7 better, so the J call may be wrong. Germline CDR1 SGDLS, CDR2 YYNGEE. This CDR3 region has 16 residues. The chain's CDR3 is CASSVTGGLSSYEQYF. The DNA for the CDR3 is TGTGCCAGCAGCGTCACAGGGGGATTGAGCTCCTACGAGCAGTACTTC.

CDR3 protein: CASTHGTAFTYEQYF. In DNA, the CDR3 is TGTGCCAGCACCCATGGGACTGCCTTCACCTACGAGCAGTACTTC. V and J are TRBV2 and TRBJ2-7; tentatively, D is TRBD2 (6 bases). There are 15 residues in the CDR3. Germline CDR1 reads SNHLY; CDR2 reads FYNNEI. The ends were cut back, 7 bases at V and 2 bases at J, with 18 bases in the middle.

The chain carries TRBV30 and TRBJ1-2, with unresolved D. The CDR3 has 14 residues. The germline V and J ends were trimmed by 2 bases and 0 bases, with 10 bases remaining between them. Germline V lookup: CDR1 GTSNPN, CDR2 SVGIG (reference sequence). The CDR3 bases are TGTGCCTGGAGTCGGGAAACATCTAACTATGGCTACACCTTC. The encoded protein is CAWSRETSNYGYTF.

In its sample, this clone was seen once. The V gene is TRBV11-2, the J gene TRBJ2-1; TRBD2 matches at 9 bases. After removal of 5 bases from V and 3 bases from J, the junction contained 5 bases not matched to a gene. Germline V gene sequence: CDR1 SGHAT, CDR2 FQNNGV. The CDR3 sequence is 15 residues long. CDR3 in amino acids: CASSPQAGGYNEQFF. In DNA, the CDR3 is TGTGCCAGCAGCCCCCAAGCGGGGGGCTACAATGAGCAGTTCTTC.

This chain uses TRBV2 with TRBJ1-1; unclear D gene. Trimming shortened V by 6 bases and J by 4 bases, and 24 bases separated the two germline ends. CDR3 length equals 17 residues. Germline assignment: CDR1 SNHLY and CDR2 FYNNEI. The CDR3 region is CASRLQTKALSRTEAFF. CDR3 in DNA: TGTGCCAGCAGGCTCCAAACAAAGGCTCTCTCGCGCACTGAAGCTTTCTTT.

CDR3 loop: CASRLSGGYEQYF. The CDR3 coding sequence is TGTGCCAGCAGGCTAAGCGGGGGGTACGAGCAGTACTTC. V is TRBV7-2 and J is TRBJ2-7; 9 bases map to TRBD2. With 6 bases clipped from V and 4 bases from J, the junction kept 4 bases outside the gene matches. The germline CDR1 and CDR2 sequences are SGHTA and FQGNSA. The CDR3 runs 13 residues.

This clone appeared a single time. The gene calls are TRBV19 and TRBJ1-1, with no clear D. This CDR3 is built from 13 residues. The V end was cut by 6 bases, the J end by 4 bases, with 12 bases between. CDR1 is LNHDA and CDR2 is SQIVND in the germline V gene (reference sequence). The CDR3 DNA follows: TGTGCCAGTAGGCGAGGAGCGTTCACTGAAGCTTTCTTT. Amino acid sequence: CASRRGAFTEAFF.

The rearrangement joins TRBV27 to TRBJ1-1; weak D call: TRBD1 (5 bases). Trimming took off 7 bases at V and 0 bases at J, with 9 bases between the two ends. Germline CDR1 reads MNHEY; CDR2 reads SMNVEV (reference sequence). The CDR3 covers 13 residues. The CDR3: CASMGTMNTEAFF. CDR3 DNA sequence: TGTGCCAGCATGGGGACGATGAACACTGAAGCTTTCTTT.

The rearrangement links TRBV9 to TRBJ2-5, with a tentative D call TRBD1 (5 bases). This CDR3 contains 15 residues. Between the trimmed V and J ends, which lost 0 bases and 6 bases, there was a span of 15 bases. CDR1 is SGDLS and CDR2 is YYNGEE in the germline V gene. CDR3: CASSVVGAPHQTQYF. The CDR3 region has the DNA TGTGCCAGCAGCGTAGTTGGGGCCCCCCACCAGACCCAGTACTTC.

The chain combines TRBV7-9 with TRBJ2-7; TRBD2 is a possible D gene (7 bases). V lost 5 bases, J lost 0 bases, and 17 bases lay in between. This CDR3 is built from 16 residues. Per germline, CDR1 SEHNR and CDR2 FQNEAQ (reference sequence). The CDR3 loop is CASSAVGGGNSYEQYF. CDR3 nucleotides: TGTGCCAGCAGCGCGGTGGGAGGGGGAAACTCCTACGAGCAGTACTTC.

This sequence joins TRBV11-2 and TRBJ2-1; 7 bases are a match to TRBD1. There are 15 residues in the CDR3. Germline CDR1 is SGHAT and CDR2 is FQNNGV. J was trimmed by 6 bases and V by 6 bases; bases with no gene match: 11. CDR3 loop: CASRPTTGIGNEQFF. The CDR3 coding sequence is TGTGCCAGCAGACCCACGACAGGGATCGGCAATGAGCAGTTCTTC.

V is TRBV6-1 and J is TRBJ2-1, with TRBD1 matching over 11 bases. Unmatched junction bases numbered 10, after V lost 6 bases and J lost 15 bases. Germline V lookup: CDR1 MNHNS, CDR2 SASEGT. The length of the CDR3 is 13 residues. The CDR3 is CASRDRGLGVSFF. Written as DNA, the CDR3 is TGTGCCAGCAGGGACAGGGGGCTTGGGGTTTCGTTCTTC.

The chain uses TRBV7-9 and TRBJ1-4; 7 bases fit TRBD1. The CDR3 runs to 15 residues. Germline V gene lookup returns CDR1 SEHNR and CDR2 FQNEAQ (reference sequence). V lost 1 base to trimming and J lost 4 bases; unmatched junction nucleotides: 3. The CDR3 protein is CASSLGDRYNEKLFF. CDR3 sequence (DNA): TGTGCCAGCAGCTTAGGGGACAGATATAATGAAAAACTGTTTTTT.

This chain connects TRBV9 to TRBJ1-2; D not resolved. This CDR3 is built from 13 residues. The V gene's germline CDR1 is SGDLS and CDR2 YYNGEE. Trimming removed 0 bases from V and 2 bases from J, with 5 bases in between. The CDR3 is CASSVDWNYGYTF. The CDR3 DNA sequence: TGTGCCAGCAGCGTAGACTGGAACTATGGCTACACCTTC.

CDR3 bases: TGTGCCAGCAGCAACGACAGGGGGGGAACACCCCTCCACTTT. It is translated as CASSNDRGGTPLHF. V is TRBV7-2 and J is TRBJ1-6, with TRBD1 matching over 9 bases. Trimming removed 5 bases from V and 11 bases from J; junction bases left unmatched: 7. Germline loops: CDR1 SGHTA, CDR2 FQGNSA. This CDR3 contains 14 residues.

The J gene is TRBJ1-1, the V gene TRBV5-4; TRBD1 agrees at 9 bases. CDR3 length: 14 amino acids. Germline V gene sequence: CDR1 SGHNT, CDR2 YYREEE (reference sequence). The trim removed 2 bases at V and 3 bases at J, leaving 2 bases unmatched. In nucleotides, the CDR3 is TGTGCCAGCAGCTTTCGGACAGGGGACACTGAAGCTTTCTTT. Protein product: CASSFRTGDTEAFF.

The chain joins TRBV18 to TRBJ1-1, with D perhaps TRBD1 (5 bases). The CDR3 covers 15 residues. V was trimmed by 3 bases and J by 0 bases, leaving 11 bases between them. The germline V gene has CDR1 KGHSH and CDR2 LQKENI. CDR3 protein: CASSPLETVNTEAFF. The CDR3 nucleotides read TGTGCCAGCTCACCTCTTGAGACAGTGAACACTGAAGCTTTCTTT.

This clone was seen just once. The V and J genes are TRBV19 and TRBJ2-1; D is perhaps TRBD1 (6 bases). The CDR3 contains 13 residues. The germline V gene encodes CDR1 LNHDA and CDR2 SQIVND (reference sequence). Trimming pared 4 bases from V and 6 bases from J, leaving 10 bases between. The CDR3 DNA is TGTGCCAGTAGTAGGGGGCAGGGCAATGAGCAGTTCTTC. Translation: CASSRGQGNEQFF.

This clone was seen once. CDR3 protein: CASSLGFNAGGETQYF. In DNA, the CDR3 is TGTGCCAGCAGCTTAGGTTTTAACGCCGGCGGGGAGACCCAGTACTTC. The gene calls are TRBV7-9 and TRBJ2-5; D possibly corresponds to TRBD2 (5 bases). Germline V CDR1 and CDR2: SEHNR, FQNEAQ (reference sequence). Trimming stripped 1 base from V and 5 bases from J, with 17 bases between. The CDR3 sequence is 16 residues long.

The chain links TRBV20-1 to TRBJ2-7, with 7 bases aligning to TRBD1. The germline V gene has CDR1 DFQATT and CDR2 SNEGSKA (reference sequence). J lost 7 bases, V lost 5 bases, and 5 bases had no gene match. The CDR3 loop spans 11 amino acids. The CDR3 loop reads CSAGDRGEQYF. The CDR3 DNA sequence: TGCAGTGCTGGGGACAGAGGTGAGCAGTACTTC.

The chain employs TRBV7-2 and TRBJ2-3; D remains unclear. The germline V gene encodes CDR1 SGHTA and CDR2 FQGNSA. With 5 bases removed from V and 0 bases from J, the gap between germline ends came to 12 bases. The CDR3 runs to 15 residues. CDR3 nucleotide sequence: TGTGCCAGCAGCCCTGGGCCGCAGAGCACAGATACGCAGTATTTT. Its translation is CASSPGPQSTDTQYF.

The rearrangement links TRBV2 to TRBJ1-4; D unclear. Looked up from germline, CDR1 is SNHLY and CDR2 is FYNNEI. V dropped 6 bases and J dropped 7 bases, with 3 bases sitting between them. The CDR3 is made up of 10 amino acids. The CDR3 here is CASRVEKLFF. The CDR3 nucleotides are TGTGCCAGCAGGGTTGAAAAACTGTTTTTT.

V and J are TRBV10-3 and TRBJ1-3; TRBD1 agrees at 8 bases. Germline V lookup: CDR1 ENHRY, CDR2 SYGVKD. The CDR3 spans 16 residues. The ends lost 5 bases at V and 0 bases at J; junction bases unmatched: 6. The DNA of the CDR3 is TGTGCCATCAGTACCGGGACAGGCCTCTCTGGAAACACCATATATTTT. Its protein product is CAISTGTGLSGNTIYF.

The chain employs TRBV28 and TRBJ2-7, with 10 bases matching TRBD1. The V gene's germline CDR1 is MDHEN and CDR2 SYDVKM. There are 14 residues in the CDR3. With V trimmed by 6 bases and J by 3 bases, 5 bases remained unmatched. CDR3 DNA sequence: TGTGCCAGCAGATCGACAGGGGGCGACTACGAGCAGTACTTC. Its translation: CASRSTGGDYEQYF. The variable domain in full, completed from reference TRBV28 and TRBJ2-7, reads DVKVTQSSRYLVKRTGEKVFLECVQDMDHENMFWYRQDPGLGLRLIYFSYDVKMKEKGDIPEGYSVSREKKERFSLILESASTNQTSMYLCASRSTGGDYEQYFGPGTRLTVT.

This chain links TRBV9 with TRBJ1-2; TRBD1 matches 7 bases. The CDR3 is made up of 14 amino acids. The J segment lost 6 bases and the V segment lost 3 bases, leaving 8 bases of the junction unmatched. Germline V lookup: CDR1 SGDLS, CDR2 YYNGEE. The CDR3 loop reads CASSGGGTGDGYTF. CDR3 DNA sequence: TGTGCCAGCAGCGGGGGAGGTACAGGGGATGGCTACACCTTC.

The chain combines TRBV19 with TRBJ2-1; D is uncertain. Trimming left V 0 bases short and J 4 bases short, with 1 base between. The CDR3 has 12 amino acids. Germline lookup yields CDR1 LNHDA and CDR2 SQIVND (reference sequence). The CDR3 protein is CASSIDYNEQFF. The CDR3 region has the DNA TGTGCCAGTAGTATAGATTACAATGAGCAGTTCTTC.

This chain connects TRBV11-2 to TRBJ1-2; D is uncertain. This CDR3 is built from 12 residues. Germline V gene data show CDR1 as SGHAT and CDR2 as FQNNGV. Deletions cut 5 bases from V and 2 bases from J, with 6 bases between. CDR3 DNA sequence: TGTGCCAGCAGCGCTCACAACTATGGCTACACCTTC. Amino acid sequence: CASSAHNYGYTF. Combining the CDR3 with reference TRBV11-2 and TRBJ1-2 gives the whole variable domain EAGVAQSPRYKIIEKRQSVAFWCNPISGHATLYWYQQILGQGPKLLIQFQNNGVVDDSQLPKDRFSAERLKGVDSTLKIQPAKLEDSAVYLCASSAHNYGYTFGSGTRLTVV.

The sample holds a few counts of this clone. This rearrangement joins TRBV9 to TRBJ1-2, with 8 bases matching TRBD1. With 0 bases clipped from V and 2 bases from J, the junction kept 12 bases outside the gene matches. The CDR3 loop spans 18 amino acids. Germline assignment: CDR1 SGDLS and CDR2 YYNGEE. DNA for the CDR3: TGTGCCAGCAGCGTAGCTGGGCAGGGGGCCCCATCGAACTATGGCTACACCTTC. This codes for CASSVAGQGAPSNYGYTF.

The chain recombines TRBV5-6 with TRBJ2-5; 7 nucleotides agree with TRBD2. Germline trimming cut 1 base from V and 3 bases from J; bases unmatched to any gene: 15. This CDR3 comprises 18 residues. The V gene's germline CDR1 is SGHDT and CDR2 YYEEEE. The DNA of the CDR3 is TGTGCCAGCAGCTTGACTGATCCTTTTCGGGGGGTCAAAGAGACCCAGTACTTC. Its protein is CASSLTDPFRGVKETQYF.